This passage covers 22 T cell receptor beta chains from one sample sequenced in a study of chemoradiotherapy in HPV16-positive cancers. TCRdb's copy holds only in-frame clones and misses some; the assay was immunoSEQ multiplex PCR. This table holds approximately 20,000 clones, around 87% found once. Sequencing used blood, obtained from a patient who underwent chemoradiotherapy. The receptors were gathered from a human donor with HPV-associated anogenital cancer.

J is TRBJ2-4 and V is TRBV29-1; possibly TRBD2 for D (5 bases). CDR1 and CDR2 from the germline V gene are SQVTM and ANQGSEA. The V end lost 5 bases, the J end lost 2 bases, and 7 bases lay between the germline ends. The CDR3 extends over 12 amino acids. This CDR3 is CSVRGSKNIQYF. CDR3 in DNA: TGCAGCGTTCGGGGATCCAAAAACATTCAGTACTTC.

The chain uses TRBV2 and TRBJ1-5, with unresolved D. Trimming shortened V by 7 bases and J by 1 base, and 8 bases separated the two germline ends. The CDR3 extends over 13 amino acids. CDR1 and CDR2 (germline): SNHLY, FYNNEI. CDR3: CASNSESNQPQHF. DNA for the CDR3: TGTGCCAGCAATTCGGAGAGCAATCAGCCCCAGCATTTT.

V and J are TRBV7-8 and TRBJ2-5; D is perhaps TRBD1 (6 bases). Germline values: CDR1 SGHVS, CDR2 FQNEAQ. The CDR3 extends over 13 amino acids. V was cut by 3 bases and J by 5 bases, with 10 bases left in between. The CDR3 DNA reads TGTGCCAGCAGCTTCGGACAGAGGGAGACCCAGTACTTC. Its translation is CASSFGQRETQYF.

The chain joins TRBV18 to TRBJ2-1; TRBD2 aligns across 8 bases. The CDR3 sequence is 15 residues long. The germline CDR1 and CDR2 sequences are KGHSH and LQKENI. J was trimmed by 4 bases and V by 3 bases; bases with no gene match: 5. CDR3 nucleotide sequence: TGTGCCAGCTCACCTTGGACTAGCCGATACAATGAGCAGTTCTTC. Translating gives CASSPWTSRYNEQFF.

V and J are TRBV5-1 and TRBJ2-1; tentatively, D is TRBD2 (6 bases). Trimming removed 4 bases from V and 6 bases from J, with 14 bases in between. The germline V gene has CDR1 SGHRS and CDR2 YFSETQ. The CDR3 has 14 residues. CDR3 DNA sequence: TGCGCCAGCAGCCCGGCAGGAGGGGTCAATGAGCAGTTCTTC. This codes for CASSPAGGVNEQFF.

The J gene is TRBJ2-5, the V gene TRBV19; D is possibly TRBD2 (5 bases). The CDR3 has 15 amino acids. Germline loops: CDR1 LNHDA, CDR2 SQIVND (reference sequence). The V gene lost 1 base and the J gene lost 2 bases, with 11 bases spanning the gap. This CDR3 reads CASSIVGTRQETQYF. The DNA for the CDR3 is TGTGCCAGTAGTATAGTCGGCACTAGGCAAGAGACCCAGTACTTC.

The CDR3 protein is CARLSRDRHPDTQYF. CDR3 coding DNA: TGTGCCAGACTATCTAGGGACAGACACCCAGATACGCAGTATTTT. The chain combines TRBV6-5 with TRBJ2-3, with 7 nucleotides matching TRBD1. V dropped 9 bases and J dropped 4; count of bases not matched to a gene: 13. The CDR3 runs to 15 residues. Germline CDR1 is MNHEY and CDR2 is SVGAGI.

The chain employs TRBV7-9 and TRBJ1-3, with 11 bases that match TRBD1. J gave up 2 bases and V 3 bases, and 6 bases lay outside the gene matches. CDR1 and CDR2 (germline): SEHNR, FQNEAQ (reference sequence). The CDR3 is 17 amino acids. The DNA for the CDR3 is TGTGCCAGCAGCTTTTCCGGGACAGGGGGAACTGGAAACACCATATATTTT. Translating it yields CASSFSGTGGTGNTIYF.

The CDR3 DNA is TGCGCCAGCAGTGGTCAGGGGGTGAAGACCCAGTACTTC. This codes for CASSGQGVKTQYF. V is TRBV5-1 and J is TRBJ2-5, with TRBD1 identical over 7 bases. Germline assignment: CDR1 SGHRS and CDR2 YFSETQ. V shed 5 bases, J shed 6 bases, and the junction held 7 bases outside the gene matches. The CDR3 has 13 amino acids. The variable domain in full, completed from reference TRBV5-1 and TRBJ2-5, reads KAGVTQTPRYLIKTRGQQVTLSCSPISGHRSVSWYQQTPGQGLQFLFEYFSETQRNKGNFPGRFSGRQFSNSRSEMNVSTLELGDSALYLCASSGQGVKTQYFGPGTRLLVL.

This chain joins TRBV4-3 and TRBJ2-5; TRBD2 might be the D (6 bases). The ends were cut back, 1 base at V and 8 bases at J, with 20 bases in the middle. CDR1 LGHNA and CDR2 YSLEER come from the germline V gene. The CDR3 loop spans 16 amino acids. As DNA, the CDR3 is TGCGCCAGCAGCCAAGTCGGGCGGGGCGCGTCAGGAACCCAGTACTTC. It encodes CASSQVGRGASGTQYF.

The chain recombines TRBV18 with TRBJ2-1, with TRBD2 identical over 7 bases. The junction had 15 bases not matched to a gene; V was cut back by 3 bases and J by 1 base. The germline CDR1 and CDR2 sequences are KGHSH and LQKENI. The CDR3 has 19 residues. The CDR3 loop is CASSPNSMSGIRSYNEQFF. The CDR3 region has the DNA TGTGCCAGCTCACCTAACAGCATGAGCGGGATAAGGTCCTACAATGAGCAGTTCTTC.

This chain connects TRBV27 to TRBJ2-1, with TRBD2 matching 9 bases. The V gene end was trimmed by 0 bases and the J gene end by 8 bases; junction bases not matched to a gene: 8. This CDR3 is built from 16 residues. Germline V lookup: CDR1 MNHEY, CDR2 SMNVEV (reference sequence). The CDR3 nucleotides read TGTGCCAGCAGTTTATCGACTAGCGGAAGCATGGATGAGCAGTTCTTC. Encoded protein: CASSLSTSGSMDEQFF.

This chain joins TRBV7-9 and TRBJ2-3, with TRBD1 matching 11 bases. Germline trimming cut 5 bases from V and 5 bases from J; bases unmatched to any gene: 15. The CDR3 length is 18 residues. Germline CDR1 SEHNR, CDR2 FQNEAQ (reference sequence). As DNA, the CDR3 is TGTGCCAGCAGCCTACAACATTCAGGACAGGGGGCTGGAGATACGCAGTATTTT. Translation gives CASSLQHSGQGAGDTQYF.

The rearrangement uses TRBV15 and TRBJ1-1, with a possible D match to TRBD1 (5 bases). V lost 1 base to trimming and J lost 6 bases, with 9 bases between them. The germline CDR1 and CDR2 sequences are LNHNV and YYDKDF (reference sequence). The CDR3 extends over 13 amino acids. The CDR3 bases are TGTGCCACCAGCAGAGGTGACAGACCTGAAGCTTTCTTT. It specifies CATSRGDRPEAFF.

As concerns this clone: A read error may account for a junction end that differs from germline. V and J are TRBV7-7 and TRBJ2-3, with D perhaps TRBD1 or TRBD2 (5 bases each). This CDR3 has 15 residues. CDR1 and CDR2 from the germline V gene are SSHAT and FNYEAQ (reference sequence). The CDR3 protein is CASSLNHGATDTQYF. CDR3 in DNA: TGTGCTAGCAGCTTAAACCACGGGGCCACAGATACGCAGTATTTT.

The chain links TRBV9 to TRBJ2-7, with 7 bases identical to TRBD1. The germline V gene has CDR1 SGDLS and CDR2 YYNGEE. The CDR3 has 14 amino acids. After removal of 1 base from V and 3 bases from J, the junction contained 4 bases not matched to a gene. The CDR3 DNA is TGTGCCAGCAGCGTATCCCCAGGGGGCTACGAGCAGTACTTC. This encodes CASSVSPGGYEQYF.

The genes are TRBV7-3 and TRBJ2-5; D may be TRBD1 or TRBD2 (5 bases each). Germline V lookup: CDR1 SGHTA, CDR2 FQGTGA. The CDR3 length is 15 residues. Trimming pared 5 bases from V and 1 base from J, leaving 14 bases between. The CDR3 loop reads CASSNTGTAQETQYF. CDR3 bases: TGTGCCAGCAGCAATACCGGGACGGCCCAAGAGACCCAGTACTTC.

CDR3 protein: CASMEEQGYEKLFF. CDR3 in DNA: TGTGCCAGTATGGAGGAACAGGGATACGAAAAACTGTTTTTT. This rearrangement joins TRBV19 to TRBJ1-4, with D tentatively TRBD1 (6 bases). CDR1 is LNHDA, CDR2 SQIVND, per germline (reference sequence). V lost 7 bases and J 8 bases, leaving 17 bases between the germline ends. The CDR3 is made up of 14 amino acids.

V usage is TRBV4-3 and J usage is TRBJ2-7; TRBD2 aligns across 14 bases. Germline CDR1 LGHNA, CDR2 YSLEER. The CDR3 is 18 amino acids. The ends lost 4 bases at V and 2 bases at J; junction bases unmatched: 10. The DNA for the CDR3 is TGCGCCAGCAGCCCCAACTTACGACTAGCGGGAGGGCCCTACGAGCAGTACTTC. Translated: CASSPNLRLAGGPYEQYF.

The rearrangement joins TRBV4-3 to TRBJ1-5; 9 bases map to TRBD1. The CDR3 sequence is 17 residues long. Per the germline V gene, CDR1 is LGHNA and CDR2 is YSLEER. V shed 0 bases, J shed 6 bases, and the junction held 9 bases outside the gene matches. In DNA, the CDR3 is TGCGCCAGCAGCCAAGATCTTGAGGACAGGGGCGGTCAGCCCCAGCATTTT. Amino acid sequence: CASSQDLEDRGGQPQHF.

This clone has a single count. This chain uses TRBV29-1 with TRBJ2-1; TRBD2 agrees at 7 bases. CDR1 and CDR2 (germline): SQVTM, ANQGSEA. The trim removed 4 bases at V and 0 bases at J, leaving 9 bases unmatched. The CDR3 is made up of 16 amino acids. The CDR3 coding sequence is TGCAGCGTTGGAGACCTAGCGGTCCCCTCCTACAATGAGCAGTTCTTC. The encoded protein is CSVGDLAVPSYNEQFF.

The gene calls are TRBV7-2 and TRBJ1-4, with 7 bases identical to TRBD1. Germline assignment: CDR1 SGHTA and CDR2 FQGNSA. The CDR3 runs 13 residues. Trimming cost V 10 bases and J 8 bases; bases outside gene matches: 10. CDR3 region: CATDGQASEKLFF. The CDR3 coding sequence is TGTGCCACGGACGGACAGGCTAGCGAAAAACTGTTTTTT. Full variable domain (remainder filled in from reference TRBV7-2 and TRBJ1-4): GAGVSQSPSNKVTEKGKDVELRCDPISGHTALYWYRQSLGQGLEFLIYFQGNSAPDKSGLPSDRFSAERTGGSVSTLTIQRTQQEDSAVYLCATDGQASEKLFFGSGTQLSVL.